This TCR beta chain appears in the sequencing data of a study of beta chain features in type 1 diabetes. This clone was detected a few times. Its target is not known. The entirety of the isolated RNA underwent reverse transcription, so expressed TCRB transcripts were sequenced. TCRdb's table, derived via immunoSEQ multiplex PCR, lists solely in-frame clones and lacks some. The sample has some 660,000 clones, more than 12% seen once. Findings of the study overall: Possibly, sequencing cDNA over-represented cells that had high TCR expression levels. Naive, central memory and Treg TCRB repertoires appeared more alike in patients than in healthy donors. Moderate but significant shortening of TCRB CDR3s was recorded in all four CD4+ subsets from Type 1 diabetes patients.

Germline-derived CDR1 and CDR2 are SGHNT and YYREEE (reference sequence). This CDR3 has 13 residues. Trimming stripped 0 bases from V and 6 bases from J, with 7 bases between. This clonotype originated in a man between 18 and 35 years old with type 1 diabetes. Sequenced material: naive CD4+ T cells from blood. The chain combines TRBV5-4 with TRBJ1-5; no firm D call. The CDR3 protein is CASSLDPAQPQHF. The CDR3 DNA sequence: TGTGCCAGCAGCTTGGACCCTGCTCAGCCCCAGCATTTT.